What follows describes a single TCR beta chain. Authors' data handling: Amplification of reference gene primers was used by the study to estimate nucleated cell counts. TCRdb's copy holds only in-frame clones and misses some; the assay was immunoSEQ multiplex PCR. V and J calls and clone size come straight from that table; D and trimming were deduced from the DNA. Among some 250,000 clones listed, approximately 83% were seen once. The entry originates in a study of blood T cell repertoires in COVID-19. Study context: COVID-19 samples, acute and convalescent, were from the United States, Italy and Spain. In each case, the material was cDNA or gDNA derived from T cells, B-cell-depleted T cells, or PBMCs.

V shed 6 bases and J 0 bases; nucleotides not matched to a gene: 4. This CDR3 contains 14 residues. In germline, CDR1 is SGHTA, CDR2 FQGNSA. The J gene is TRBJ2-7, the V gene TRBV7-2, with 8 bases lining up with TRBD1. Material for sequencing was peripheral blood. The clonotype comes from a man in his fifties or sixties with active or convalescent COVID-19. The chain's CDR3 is CASSHRGISYEQYF. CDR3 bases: TGTGCCAGCAGTCACAGGGGGATCTCCTACGAGCAGTACTTC.